Listed below are T cell receptor beta chains from one sample, sequenced in a study of cytomegalovirus exposure and HLA in healthy donors. Repertoires were generated with immunoSEQ multiplex PCR, while TCRdb's copy carries only in-frame clones and drops some. The data show around 67,000 clones, 75% to 85% seen once. The sequencing sample was made of PBMCs. The receptor set was obtained from a man aged 18 to 35 in good health and CMV-seropositive. CDR3s include the opening cysteine and the closing phenylalanine or tryptophan. The D gene is left open where the match is weak. Expanded clones are given a class, and other clones once, few, many or no size at all.

length: 16
size: -
V: TRBV6-5
D: -
J: TRBJ1-2
CDR3: CASSYSPVSGVRGYTF
DNA: TGTGCCAGCAGTTACTCGCCAGTCTCCGGGGTTCGTGGCTACACCTTC

length: 15
size: -
V: TRBV10-3
D: -
J: TRBJ1-4
CDR3: CAISESGGPNEKLFF
DNA: TGTGCCATCAGTGAGTCGGGGGGGCCTAATGAAAAACTGTTTTTT

length: 15
size: -
V: TRBV2
D: TRBD2
J: TRBJ2-7
CDR3: CASSGTSGREDEQYF
DNA: TGTGCCAGCAGTGGGACTAGCGGGAGGGAAGACGAGCAGTACTTC

length: 12
size: once
V: TRBV5-4
D: -
J: TRBJ2-4
CDR3: CASSLNKNIQYF
DNA: TGTGCCAGCAGCTTGAACAAGAACATTCAGTACTTC

length: 16
size: -
V: TRBV30
D: -
J: TRBJ1-1
CDR3: CACRDPQGLKNTEAFF
DNA: TGTGCCTGCCGGGACCCACAGGGCCTTAAGAACACTGAAGCTTTCTTT

length: 14
size: -
V: TRBV27
D: -
J: TRBJ1-2
CDR3: CASSKTPGIYGYTF
DNA: TGTGCCAGCAGCAAAACGCCGGGAATCTATGGCTACACCTTC

length: 14
size: few
V: TRBV5-6
D: -
J: TRBJ1-1
CDR3: CASSFLRGNTEAFF
DNA: TGTGCCAGCAGCTTTCTAAGGGGCAACACTGAAGCTTTCTTT

length: 13
size: -
V: TRBV27
D: TRBD2
J: TRBJ2-3
CDR3: CASKREGTDTQYF
DNA: TGTGCCAGCAAGCGGGAGGGCACAGATACGCAGTATTTT

length: 14
size: -
V: TRBV2
D: TRBD1
J: TRBJ1-4
CDR3: CASRKDRLPEKLFF
DNA: TGTGCCAGCAGGAAGGACAGGCTTCCTGAAAAACTGTTTTTT

length: 14
size: -
V: TRBV18
D: -
J: TRBJ2-7
CDR3: CASSPDDSSYEQYF
DNA: TGTGCCAGCTCACCCGACGACAGTTCCTACGAGCAGTACTTC

length: 14
size: -
V: TRBV28
D: TRBD1
J: TRBJ2-3
CDR3: CASSADRGTDTQYF
DNA: TGTGCCAGCAGTGCGGACAGGGGAACAGATACGCAGTATTTT

length: 13
size: -
V: TRBV30
D: -
J: TRBJ1-3
CDR3: CACRSGGGNTIYF
DNA: TGTGCCTGTCGGAGCGGGGGAGGAAACACCATATATTTT

length: 14
size: -
V: TRBV30
D: -
J: TRBJ2-5
CDR3: CAWSDRRYPQSQYF
DNA: TGTGCCTGGAGTGACCGCAGGTACCCTCAGTCGCAGTACTTC

length: 15
size: once
V: TRBV9
D: TRBD1
J: TRBJ1-5
CDR3: CASSPTGVSNQPQHF
DNA: TGTGCCAGCAGCCCTACAGGGGTAAGCAATCAGCCCCAGCATTTT

length: 12
size: -
V: TRBV19
D: TRBD1
J: TRBJ1-2
CDR3: CASSTTGFGYTF
DNA: TGTGCCAGTAGTACGACAGGGTTTGGCTACACCTTC

length: 15
size: -
V: TRBV9
D: -
J: TRBJ2-1
CDR3: CASSVATTTSNEQFF
DNA: TGTGCCAGCAGCGTAGCTACGACTACAAGCAATGAGCAGTTCTTC

length: 16
size: once
V: TRBV7-9
D: TRBD1
J: TRBJ2-7
CDR3: CASSLYRGGQAYEQYF
DNA: TGTGCCAGCAGCTTATACCGAGGGGGCCAAGCCTACGAGCAGTACTTC

length: 14
size: -
V: TRBV25-1
D: -
J: TRBJ1-5
CDR3: CASSPDRSNQPQHF
DNA: TGTGCCAGCAGCCCCGACAGAAGCAATCAGCCCCAGCATTTT

length: 13
size: -
V: TRBV30
D: TRBD2
J: TRBJ2-7
CDR3: CAWEGLAGHEQYF
DNA: TGTGCCTGGGAGGGACTAGCTGGCCACGAGCAGTACTTC

length: 15
size: -
V: TRBV30
D: -
J: TRBJ1-6
CDR3: CAWRALEGRNSPLHF
DNA: TGTGCCTGGAGGGCCTTGGAGGGGCGTAATTCACCCCTCCACTTT

length: 13
size: -
V: TRBV30
D: -
J: TRBJ1-2
CDR3: CAWSVSANYGYTF
DNA: TGTGCCTGGAGTGTCTCCGCTAACTATGGCTACACCTTC

length: 14
size: few
V: TRBV2
D: -
J: TRBJ2-3
CDR3: CASSDSSRADTQYF
DNA: TGTGCCAGCAGTGATTCGAGCAGGGCAGATACGCAGTATTTT

length: 11
size: -
V: TRBV29-1
D: -
J: TRBJ2-7
CDR3: CSAQGDYEQYF
DNA: TGCAGCGCCCAAGGGGACTACGAGCAGTACTTC

length: 13
size: -
V: TRBV27
D: -
J: TRBJ2-6
CDR3: CASRLSGANVLTF
DNA: TGTGCCAGCAGACTCTCTGGGGCCAACGTCCTGACTTTC

length: 16
size: -
V: TRBV30
D: -
J: TRBJ1-5
CDR3: CAWSEGTSGGNQPQHF
DNA: TGTGCCTGGAGTGAAGGGACATCAGGCGGCAATCAGCCCCAGCATTTT

length: 12
size: few
V: TRBV6-1
D: -
J: TRBJ1-1
CDR3: CASGLTNTEAFF
DNA: TGTGCCAGCGGGCTTACGAACACTGAAGCTTTCTTT

length: 14
size: -
V: TRBV7-2
D: -
J: TRBJ1-1
CDR3: CASRGLNWNTEAFF
DNA: TGTGCCAGCAGGGGACTAAACTGGAACACTGAAGCTTTCTTT

length: 13
size: once
V: TRBV30
D: -
J: TRBJ1-4
CDR3: CAFSGGNNEKLFF
DNA: TGTGCCTTCTCCGGGGGAAATAATGAAAAACTGTTTTTT

length: 17
size: -
V: TRBV30
D: TRBD1
J: TRBJ1-2
CDR3: CAWSDPGAPGQTYGYTF
DNA: TGTGCCTGGAGTGACCCGGGAGCCCCGGGACAGACCTATGGCTACACCTTC

length: 13
size: -
V: TRBV25-1
D: -
J: TRBJ1-5
CDR3: CASSSTSDQPQHF
DNA: TGTGCCAGCAGTTCAACGTCAGATCAGCCCCAGCATTTT

length: 20
size: -
V: TRBV6-1
D: TRBD1
J: TRBJ1-4
CDR3: CASSEAGQGAMLGTNEKLFF
DNA: TGTGCCAGCAGTGAAGCAGGACAGGGGGCGATGCTGGGAACTAATGAAAAACTGTTTTTT

length: 14
size: few
V: TRBV28
D: TRBD2
J: TRBJ2-1
CDR3: CASSGAGGFNEQFF
DNA: TGTGCCAGCAGTGGGGCGGGGGGTTTCAATGAGCAGTTCTTC

length: 11
size: -
V: TRBV30
D: TRBD1
J: TRBJ1-1
CDR3: CAWGGQAGAFF
DNA: TGTGCATGGGGGGGACAGGCTGGAGCTTTCTTT

length: 16
size: -
V: TRBV2
D: -
J: TRBJ1-1
CDR3: CASSAGPSNLNTEAFF
DNA: TGTGCCAGCAGTGCAGGGCCCTCGAACTTGAACACTGAAGCTTTCTTT

length: 16
size: -
V: TRBV7-9
D: -
J: TRBJ1-1
CDR3: CASSPGRGLRNTEAFF
DNA: TGTGCCAGCAGCCCCGGGAGGGGTTTAAGGAACACTGAAGCTTTCTTT

length: 14
size: -
V: TRBV27
D: -
J: TRBJ2-6
CDR3: CASRTIGGANVLTF
DNA: TGTGCCAGCCGTACCATCGGTGGGGCCAACGTCCTGACTTTC

length: 16
size: -
V: TRBV5-4
D: -
J: TRBJ1-5
CDR3: CASRFLRARENQPQHF
DNA: TGTGCCAGCAGATTCCTCAGGGCCAGAGAGAATCAGCCCCAGCATTTT

length: 13
size: -
V: TRBV7-2
D: -
J: TRBJ2-7
CDR3: CASKSGSSYEQYF
DNA: TGTGCCAGCAAGAGCGGTAGCTCCTACGAGCAGTACTTC

length: 11
size: -
V: TRBV30
D: -
J: TRBJ2-7
CDR3: CAWGSSYEQYF
DNA: TGTGCCTGGGGGAGCTCCTACGAGCAGTACTTC

length: 13
size: few
V: TRBV30
D: TRBD2
J: TRBJ2-1
CDR3: CAWREQAGREQFF
DNA: TGTGCCTGGAGGGAACAAGCGGGAAGGGAGCAGTTCTTC

length: 15
size: -
V: TRBV28
D: -
J: TRBJ1-5
CDR3: CASSLLRAGSEPQHF
DNA: TGTGCCAGCAGTTTATTGAGGGCCGGGAGCGAGCCCCAGCATTTT

length: 14
size: -
V: TRBV2
D: TRBD2
J: TRBJ2-1
CDR3: CASRGLAGGSEQFF
DNA: TGTGCCAGCAGAGGACTAGCGGGAGGCAGTGAGCAGTTCTTC

length: 15
size: -
V: TRBV29-1
D: TRBD2
J: TRBJ2-1
CDR3: CSVGLLAGGYNEQFF
DNA: TGCAGCGTTGGACTCCTGGCGGGAGGTTACAATGAGCAGTTCTTC

length: 16
size: few
V: TRBV7-8
D: TRBD1
J: TRBJ2-7
CDR3: CASSRPKTGGRYEQYF
DNA: TGTGCCAGCAGCCGACCCAAGACAGGGGGTCGGTACGAGCAGTACTTC

length: 16
size: few
V: TRBV6-5
D: TRBD2
J: TRBJ2-1
CDR3: CASSYSVGLASGEQFF
DNA: TGTGCCAGCAGTTACTCTGTGGGACTAGCGTCGGGGGAGCAGTTCTTC

length: 15
size: -
V: TRBV19
D: TRBD2
J: TRBJ2-1
CDR3: CASSMGLAGHNEQFF
DNA: TGTGCCAGTAGTATGGGGCTAGCGGGGCACAATGAGCAGTTCTTC

length: 12
size: -
V: TRBV15
D: -
J: TRBJ1-1
CDR3: CATSSGVAEAFF
DNA: TGTGCCACCAGCAGCGGGGTCGCTGAAGCTTTCTTT

length: 15
size: -
V: TRBV5-8
D: TRBD2
J: TRBJ2-7
CDR3: CASSPVAGRANEQYF
DNA: TGTGCCAGCAGCCCTGTAGCGGGAAGGGCCAACGAGCAGTACTTC

length: 13
size: -
V: TRBV6-5
D: -
J: TRBJ1-1
CDR3: CASTTGIGTEAFF
DNA: TGTGCCAGCACCACAGGGATCGGCACTGAAGCTTTCTTT